This T cell receptor (beta chain) appears in the sequencing data of a study of OX40 agonist ivuxolimab in advanced cancers. At the level of the study: Patients were dosed with the agonistic anti-OX40 (CD134) antibody ivuxolimab. Three patients, one with hepatocellular carcinoma and two with cutaneous melanoma, responded partially. Past anti-PD-1, anti-PD-L1 or anti-CTLA-4 therapy was accepted, and around 40% had received some. Study-wide results and caveats: Partial responders at 0.1-3.0 mg/kg had among the lowest clonal expansion.

Sequenced by immunoSEQ multiplex PCR; TCRdb stores in-frame clones only, minus some. The sample yields 60,000 to 100,000 clones, approximately 87% seen once. A single count supports this clone. Antigen specificity is unknown. The CDR3 is 16 amino acids. Germline V gene data show CDR1 as SGHRS and CDR2 as YFSETQ. The ends were cut back, 0 bases at V and 3 bases at J, with 13 bases in the middle. This receptor was taken from an adult with an advanced solid tumor such as melanoma, head and neck, liver or kidney cancer. The chain employs TRBV5-1 and TRBJ1-5; D gene uncertain. Sequencing was performed on CD4+ or CD8+ T cells sorted from blood, taken in a trial of the OX40 agonist ivuxolimab. The CDR3 nucleotides are TGCGCCAGCAGCTTGGTTCCCTCTGACAACAATCAGCCCCAGCATTTT. Translation: CASSLVPSDNNQPQHF.